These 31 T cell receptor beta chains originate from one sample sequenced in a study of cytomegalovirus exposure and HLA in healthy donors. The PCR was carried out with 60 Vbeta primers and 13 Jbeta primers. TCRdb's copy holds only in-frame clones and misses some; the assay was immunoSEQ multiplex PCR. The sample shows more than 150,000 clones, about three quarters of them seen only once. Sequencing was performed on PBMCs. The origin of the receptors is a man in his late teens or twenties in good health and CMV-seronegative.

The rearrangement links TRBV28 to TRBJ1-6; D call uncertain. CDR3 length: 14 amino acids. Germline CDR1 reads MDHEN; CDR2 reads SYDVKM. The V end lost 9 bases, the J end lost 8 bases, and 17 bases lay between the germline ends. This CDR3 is CASLPANRYSPLHF. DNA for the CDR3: TGTGCCAGTCTTCCCGCGAACCGGTATTCACCCCTCCACTTT.

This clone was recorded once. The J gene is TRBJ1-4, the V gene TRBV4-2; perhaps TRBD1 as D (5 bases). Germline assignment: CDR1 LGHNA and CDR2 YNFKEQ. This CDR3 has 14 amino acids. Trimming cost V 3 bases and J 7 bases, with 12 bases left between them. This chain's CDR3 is CASSQGQGGEKLFF. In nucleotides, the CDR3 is TGTGCCAGCAGCCAGGGGCAGGGCGGTGAAAAACTGTTTTTT.

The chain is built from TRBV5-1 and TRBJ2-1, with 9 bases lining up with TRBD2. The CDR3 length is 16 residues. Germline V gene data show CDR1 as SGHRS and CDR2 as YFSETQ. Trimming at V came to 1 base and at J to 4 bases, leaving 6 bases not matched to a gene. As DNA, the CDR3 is TGCGCCAGCAGCTTGCAGCTAGCGGGGTCTTACAATGAGCAGTTCTTC. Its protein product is CASSLQLAGSYNEQFF.

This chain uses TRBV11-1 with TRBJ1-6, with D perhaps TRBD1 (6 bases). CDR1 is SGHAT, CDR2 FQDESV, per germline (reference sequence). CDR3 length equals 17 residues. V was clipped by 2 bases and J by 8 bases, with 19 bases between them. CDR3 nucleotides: TGTGCCAGCAGCTTAAGGGGGGGACCCCTGGAAGATTCACCCCTCCACTTT. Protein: CASSLRGGPLEDSPLHF.

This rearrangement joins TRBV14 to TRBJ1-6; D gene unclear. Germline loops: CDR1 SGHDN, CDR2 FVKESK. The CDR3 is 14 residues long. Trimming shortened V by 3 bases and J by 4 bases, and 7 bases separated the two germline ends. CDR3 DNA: TGTGCCAGCAGCCAGGTAGCATATAATTCACCCCTCCACTTT. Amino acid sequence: CASSQVAYNSPLHF.

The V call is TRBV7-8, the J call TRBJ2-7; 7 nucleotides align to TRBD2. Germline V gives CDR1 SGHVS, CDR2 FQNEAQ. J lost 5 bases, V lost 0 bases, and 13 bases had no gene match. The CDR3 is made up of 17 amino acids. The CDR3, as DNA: TGTGCCAGCAGCTTAGCGGCCTCTTCCGGGAGGACCCACGAGCAGTACTTC. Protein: CASSLAASSGRTHEQYF.

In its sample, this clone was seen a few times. CDR3 DNA: TGTGCCAGCAGTTTTCTAGGGGACTATGGCTACACCTTC. Translating it yields CASSFLGDYGYTF. The V call is TRBV27, the J call TRBJ1-2, with a tentative D call TRBD1 (5 bases). Germline CDR1 reads MNHEY; CDR2 reads SMNVEV (reference sequence). This CDR3 has 13 amino acids. Trimming removed 3 bases from V and 3 bases from J, with 8 bases in between.

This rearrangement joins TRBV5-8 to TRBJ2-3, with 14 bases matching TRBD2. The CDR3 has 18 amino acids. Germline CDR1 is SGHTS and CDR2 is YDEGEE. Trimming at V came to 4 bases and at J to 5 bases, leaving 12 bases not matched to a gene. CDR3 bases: TGTGCCAGCAGCGCCCCGGGACTAGCGGGAGCCTTGGGAGATACGCAGTATTTT. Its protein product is CASSAPGLAGALGDTQYF.

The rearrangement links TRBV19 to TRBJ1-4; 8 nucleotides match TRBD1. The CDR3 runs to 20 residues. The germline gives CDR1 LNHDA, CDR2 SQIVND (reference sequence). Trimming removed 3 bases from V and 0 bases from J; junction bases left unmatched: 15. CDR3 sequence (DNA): TGTGCCAGTAGTATTCCAATACATCTCCCGACAGGGGCAACTAATGAAAAACTGTTTTTT. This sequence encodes CASSIPIHLPTGATNEKLFF.

CDR3 loop: CASSLRGGDNTEAFF. The CDR3 bases are TGTGCCAGCAGCTTAAGGGGGGGCGATAACACTGAAGCTTTCTTT. The rearrangement uses TRBV11-2 and TRBJ1-1, with D perhaps TRBD1 (6 bases). The V end lost 2 bases, the J end lost 2 bases, and 12 bases lay between the germline ends. CDR1 and CDR2 (germline): SGHAT, FQNNGV. CDR3 length equals 15 residues.

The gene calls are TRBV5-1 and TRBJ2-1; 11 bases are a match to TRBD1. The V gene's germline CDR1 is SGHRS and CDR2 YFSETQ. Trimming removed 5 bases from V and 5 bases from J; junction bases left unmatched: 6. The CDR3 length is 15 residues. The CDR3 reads CASRRGQGVNNEQFF. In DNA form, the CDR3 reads TGCGCCAGCAGGCGGGGACAGGGGGTAAACAATGAGCAGTTCTTC.

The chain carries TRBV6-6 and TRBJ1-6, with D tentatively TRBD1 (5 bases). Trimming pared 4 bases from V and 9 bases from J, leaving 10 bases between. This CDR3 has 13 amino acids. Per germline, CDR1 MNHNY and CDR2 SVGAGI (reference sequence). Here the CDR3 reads CASSFGGGSPLHF. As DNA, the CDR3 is TGTGCCAGCAGTTTCGGGGGAGGTTCACCCCTCCACTTT.

In DNA form, the CDR3 reads TGTGCCAGCAGCCAAGATCTCGGGGGCTACGAGCAGTACTTC. This sequence encodes CASSQDLGGYEQYF. The chain links TRBV4-2 to TRBJ2-7; D might be TRBD2 (6 bases). In germline, CDR1 is LGHNA, CDR2 YNFKEQ. This CDR3 region has 14 residues. V lost 0 bases, J lost 3 bases, and 9 bases lay in between.

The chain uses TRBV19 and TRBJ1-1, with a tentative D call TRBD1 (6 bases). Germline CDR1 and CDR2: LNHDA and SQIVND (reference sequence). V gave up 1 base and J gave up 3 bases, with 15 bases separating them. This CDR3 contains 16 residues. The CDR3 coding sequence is TGTGCCAGTAGTATAGGCCGCGGGCGGGGGCACACTGAAGCTTTCTTT. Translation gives CASSIGRGRGHTEAFF.

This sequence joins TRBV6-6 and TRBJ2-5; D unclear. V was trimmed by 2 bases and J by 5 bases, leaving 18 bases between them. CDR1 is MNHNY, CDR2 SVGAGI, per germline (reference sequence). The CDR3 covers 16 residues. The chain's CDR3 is CASSYHPEAISETQYF. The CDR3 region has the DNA TGTGCCAGCAGTTACCACCCCGAGGCGATCTCGGAGACCCAGTACTTC.

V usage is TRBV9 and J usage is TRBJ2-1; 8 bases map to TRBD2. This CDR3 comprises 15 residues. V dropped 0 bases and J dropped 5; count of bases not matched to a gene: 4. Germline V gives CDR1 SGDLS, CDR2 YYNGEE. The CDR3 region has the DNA TGTGCCAGCAGCGTAGAGGGACTAGGGAACAATGAGCAGTTCTTC. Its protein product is CASSVEGLGNNEQFF.

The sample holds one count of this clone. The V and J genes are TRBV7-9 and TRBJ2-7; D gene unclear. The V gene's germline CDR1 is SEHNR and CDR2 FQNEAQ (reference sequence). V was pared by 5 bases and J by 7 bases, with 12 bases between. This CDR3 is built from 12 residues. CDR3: CASSLAGAEQYF. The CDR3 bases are TGTGCCAGCAGCCTGGCAGGCGCGGAGCAGTACTTC.

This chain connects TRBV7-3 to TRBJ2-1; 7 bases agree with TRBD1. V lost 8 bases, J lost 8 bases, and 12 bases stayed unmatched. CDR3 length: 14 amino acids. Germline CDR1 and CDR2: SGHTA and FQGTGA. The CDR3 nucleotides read TGTGCCAGCTCACCAACAGGGGTCAGGTATGAGCAGTTCTTC. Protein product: CASSPTGVRYEQFF.

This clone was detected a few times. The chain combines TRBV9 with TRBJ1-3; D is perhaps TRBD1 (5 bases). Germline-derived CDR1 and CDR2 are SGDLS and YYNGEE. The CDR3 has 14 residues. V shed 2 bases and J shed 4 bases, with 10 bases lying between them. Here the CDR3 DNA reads TGTGCCAGCAGCGTCGGGGGTTACGGAAACACCATATATTTT. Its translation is CASSVGGYGNTIYF.

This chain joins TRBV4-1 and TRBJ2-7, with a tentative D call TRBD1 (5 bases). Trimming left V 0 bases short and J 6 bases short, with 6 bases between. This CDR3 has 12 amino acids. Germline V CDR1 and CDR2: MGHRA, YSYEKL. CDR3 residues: CASSQDQGEQYF. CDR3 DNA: TGCGCCAGCAGCCAAGATCAGGGCGAGCAGTACTTC.

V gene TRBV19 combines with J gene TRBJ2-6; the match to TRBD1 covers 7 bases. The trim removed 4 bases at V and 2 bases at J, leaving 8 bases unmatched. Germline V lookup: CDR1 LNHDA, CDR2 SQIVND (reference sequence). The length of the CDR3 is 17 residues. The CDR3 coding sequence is TGTGCCAGTAGTAGGGAACAGGGGCTGCCTGGGGCCAACGTCCTGACTTTC. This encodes CASSREQGLPGANVLTF.

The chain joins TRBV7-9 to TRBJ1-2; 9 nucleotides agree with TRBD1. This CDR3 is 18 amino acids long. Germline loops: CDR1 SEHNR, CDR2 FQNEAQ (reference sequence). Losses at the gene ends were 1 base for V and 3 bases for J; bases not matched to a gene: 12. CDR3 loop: CASSLGGQGLFNDYGYTF. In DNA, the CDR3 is TGTGCCAGCAGCTTAGGGGGACAGGGTTTATTTAATGACTATGGCTACACCTTC.

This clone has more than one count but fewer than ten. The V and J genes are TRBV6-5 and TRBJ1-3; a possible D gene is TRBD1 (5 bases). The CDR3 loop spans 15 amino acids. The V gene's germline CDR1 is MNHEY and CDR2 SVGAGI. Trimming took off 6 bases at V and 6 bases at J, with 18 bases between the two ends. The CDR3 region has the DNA TGTGCCAGCAGCCCTACTCGACAGTGGGAAAACACCATATATTTT. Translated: CASSPTRQWENTIYF.

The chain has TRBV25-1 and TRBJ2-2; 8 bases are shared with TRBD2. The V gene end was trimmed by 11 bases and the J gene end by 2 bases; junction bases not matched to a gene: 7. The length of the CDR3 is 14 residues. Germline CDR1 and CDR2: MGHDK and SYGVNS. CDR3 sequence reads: CAVGGDYNTGELFF. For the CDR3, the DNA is TGTGCCGTCGGGGGGGACTATAACACCGGGGAGCTGTTTTTT.

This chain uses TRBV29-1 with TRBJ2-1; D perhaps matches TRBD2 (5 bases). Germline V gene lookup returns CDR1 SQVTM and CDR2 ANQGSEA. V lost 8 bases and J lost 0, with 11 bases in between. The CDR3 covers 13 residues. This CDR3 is CSFMGSSYNEQFF. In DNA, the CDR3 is TGCAGCTTCATGGGGAGCTCCTACAATGAGCAGTTCTTC.

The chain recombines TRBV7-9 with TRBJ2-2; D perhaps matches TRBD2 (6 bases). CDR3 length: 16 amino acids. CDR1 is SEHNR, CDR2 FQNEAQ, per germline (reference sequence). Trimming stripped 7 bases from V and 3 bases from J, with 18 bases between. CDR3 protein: CASNFGGGTYTGELFF. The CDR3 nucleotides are TGTGCCAGCAATTTCGGTGGCGGGACTTACACCGGGGAGCTGTTTTTT.

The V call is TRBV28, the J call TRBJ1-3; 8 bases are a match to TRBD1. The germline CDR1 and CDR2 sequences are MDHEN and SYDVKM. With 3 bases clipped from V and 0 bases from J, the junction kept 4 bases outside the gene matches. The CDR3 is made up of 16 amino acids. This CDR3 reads CASSFSDRDSGNTIYF. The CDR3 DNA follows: TGTGCCAGCAGTTTCTCGGACAGGGACTCTGGAAACACCATATATTTT.

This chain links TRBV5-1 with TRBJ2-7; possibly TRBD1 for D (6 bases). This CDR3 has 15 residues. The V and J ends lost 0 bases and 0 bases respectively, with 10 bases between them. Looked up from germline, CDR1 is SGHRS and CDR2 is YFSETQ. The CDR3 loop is CASSLGWTASYEQYF. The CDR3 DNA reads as TGCGCCAGCAGCTTGGGTTGGACAGCCTCCTACGAGCAGTACTTC.

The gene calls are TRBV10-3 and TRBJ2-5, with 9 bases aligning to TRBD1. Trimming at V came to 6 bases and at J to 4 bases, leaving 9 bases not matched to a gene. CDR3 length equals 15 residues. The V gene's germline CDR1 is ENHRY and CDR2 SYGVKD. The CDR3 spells CAIRRGQGGLETQYF. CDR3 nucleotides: TGTGCCATCAGACGGGGACAGGGTGGGTTAGAGACCCAGTACTTC.

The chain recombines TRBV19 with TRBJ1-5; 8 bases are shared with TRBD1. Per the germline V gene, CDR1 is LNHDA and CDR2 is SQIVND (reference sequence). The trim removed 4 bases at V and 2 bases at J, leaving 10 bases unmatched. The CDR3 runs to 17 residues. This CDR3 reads CASSKPQGGRGNQPQHF. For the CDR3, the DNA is TGTGCCAGTAGTAAACCACAGGGGGGTAGGGGCAATCAGCCCCAGCATTTT.

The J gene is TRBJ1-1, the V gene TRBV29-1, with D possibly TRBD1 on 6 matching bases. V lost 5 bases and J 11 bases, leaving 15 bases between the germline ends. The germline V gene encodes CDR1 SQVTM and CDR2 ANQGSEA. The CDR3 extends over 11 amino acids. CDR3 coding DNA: TGCAGCGTTACTGAAGGGGGAGAGGCTTTCTTT. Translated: CSVTEGGEAFF.